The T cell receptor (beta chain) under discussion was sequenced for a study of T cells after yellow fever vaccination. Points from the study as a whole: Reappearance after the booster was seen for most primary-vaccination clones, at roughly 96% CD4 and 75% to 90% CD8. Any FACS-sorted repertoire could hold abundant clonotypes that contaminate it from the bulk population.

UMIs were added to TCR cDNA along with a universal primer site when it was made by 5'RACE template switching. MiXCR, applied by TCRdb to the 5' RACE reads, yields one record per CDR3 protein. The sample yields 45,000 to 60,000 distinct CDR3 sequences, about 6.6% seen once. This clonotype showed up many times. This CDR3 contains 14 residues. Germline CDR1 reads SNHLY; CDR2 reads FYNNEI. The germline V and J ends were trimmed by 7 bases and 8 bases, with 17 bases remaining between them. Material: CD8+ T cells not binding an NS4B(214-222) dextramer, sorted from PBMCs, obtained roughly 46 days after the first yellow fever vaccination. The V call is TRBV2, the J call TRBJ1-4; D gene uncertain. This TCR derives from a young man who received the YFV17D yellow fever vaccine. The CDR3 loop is CASIVKGQGEKLFF. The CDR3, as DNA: TGTGCCAGCATTGTTAAGGGTCAAGGAGAAAAACTGTTTTTT.